The 9 T cell receptor beta chains in this list originate from one sample, sequenced in a study of T cell responses to AZD1222 COVID-19 vaccine. Sequenced by immunoSEQ multiplex PCR; TCRdb stores in-frame clones only, minus some. The table has some 92,000 clones, more than 75% seen once. The starting material was peripheral blood, obtained on day 0 of AZD1222 vaccination. These receptors were collected from an adult in good health.

The V call is TRBV6-5, the J call TRBJ1-1; 7 nucleotides line up with TRBD1. The CDR3 has 13 amino acids. Unmatched junction bases numbered 5, after V lost 6 bases and J lost 4 bases. From germline, CDR1 is MNHEY and CDR2 SVGAGI. DNA for the CDR3: TGTGCCAGCAGGCTGTCAGGGGGCACTGAAGCTTTCTTT. It translates to CASRLSGGTEAFF.

The CDR3 protein is CASKGTLYSYNEQFF. The CDR3 nucleotides read TGTGCCAGTAAGGGAACCCTCTACTCCTACAATGAGCAGTTCTTC. The gene calls are TRBV28 and TRBJ2-1; D gene uncertain. Trimming took off 9 bases at V and 0 bases at J, with 15 bases between the two ends. The CDR3 totals 15 residues. Germline CDR1 and CDR2: MDHEN and SYDVKM. The whole variable domain, filled in from reference TRBV28 and TRBJ2-1, reads DVKVTQSSRYLVKRTGEKVFLECVQDMDHENMFWYRQDPGLGLRLIYFSYDVKMKEKGDIPEGYSVSREKKERFSLILESASTNQTSMYLCASKGTLYSYNEQFFGPGTRLTVL.

The rearrangement joins TRBV9 to TRBJ2-7, with a possible D match to TRBD2 (6 bases). The CDR3 is 16 residues long. V dropped 4 bases and J dropped 6 bases, with 23 bases sitting between them. Germline V gene data show CDR1 as SGDLS and CDR2 as YYNGEE. In DNA, the CDR3 is TGTGCCAGCAGCACGCTCAAGGAGGGGCCTCGGGGCGAGCAGTACTTC. Protein sequence: CASSTLKEGPRGEQYF.

The genes are TRBV5-1 and TRBJ2-1, with 7 bases lining up with TRBD1. The germline V gene encodes CDR1 SGHRS and CDR2 YFSETQ. This CDR3 contains 13 residues. V was clipped by 0 bases and J by 8 bases; unmatched bases: 2. The CDR3 reads CASSLEGAYEQFF. In nucleotides, the CDR3 is TGCGCCAGCAGCTTGGAGGGGGCTTATGAGCAGTTCTTC.

The rearrangement joins TRBV6-7 to TRBJ1-1, with 8 bases fitting TRBD1. TRBV6-7 is an ORF, with its function uncertain. The V segment lost 6 bases and the J segment 0 bases; nucleotides outside the gene matches: 15. This CDR3 comprises 18 residues. The CDR3 DNA follows: TGTGCCAGCAGGTACACCGGGACAGGAGGGAGCTTGAACACTGAAGCTTTCTTT. Translating it yields CASRYTGTGGSLNTEAFF.

The V gene is TRBV11-2, the J gene TRBJ2-7; TRBD1 is a possible D gene (5 bases). This CDR3 spans 13 amino acids. Germline V gene sequence: CDR1 SGHAT, CDR2 FQNNGV. Trimming left V 5 bases short and J 7 bases short, with 15 bases between. CDR3 sequence (DNA): TGTGCCAGCAGCCAAATCAGGGTAGCAGAGCAGTACTTC. Translated, it gives CASSQIRVAEQYF. The complete variable domain, with remaining parts taken from reference TRBV11-2 and TRBJ2-7, reads EAGVAQSPRYKIIEKRQSVAFWCNPISGHATLYWYQQILGQGPKLLIQFQNNGVVDDSQLPKDRFSAERLKGVDSTLKIQPAKLEDSAVYLCASSQIRVAEQYFGPGTRLTVT.

Here the CDR3 reads CASSARDRGNEQYF. Written as DNA, the CDR3 is TGTGCCAGCAGCGCCCGGGACAGGGGAAACGAGCAGTACTTC. The chain carries TRBV7-2 and TRBJ2-7; 10 nucleotides line up with TRBD1. CDR3 size: 14 residues. CDR1 is SGHTA and CDR2 is FQGNSA in the germline V gene. V was clipped by 5 bases and J by 5 bases; unmatched bases: 6. Filled out from reference TRBV7-2 and TRBJ2-7, the complete variable domain reads GAGVSQSPSNKVTEKGKDVELRCDPISGHTALYWYRQSLGQGLEFLIYFQGNSAPDKSGLPSDRFSAERTGGSVSTLTIQRTQQEDSAVYLCASSARDRGNEQYFGPGTRLTVT.

The rearrangement joins TRBV6-5 to TRBJ1-4, with TRBD1 as a possible D gene (6 bases). Germline assignment: CDR1 MNHEY and CDR2 SVGAGI. Trimming cost V 5 bases and J 8 bases, with 18 bases left between them. The CDR3 runs 15 residues. The CDR3 region has the DNA TGTGCCAGCAGTAAAAACCCCGGGGGCTTGGAAAAACTGTTTTTT. This gives the protein CASSKNPGGLEKLFF.

Here the CDR3 DNA reads TGTGCCAGCAGCCCGGGACTAGCGGGCCACTCCTCCTACGAGCAGTACTTC. As protein: CASSPGLAGHSSYEQYF. The rearrangement uses TRBV7-3 and TRBJ2-7; TRBD2 matches at 12 bases. CDR1 SGHTA and CDR2 FQGTGA come from the germline V gene. V shed 5 bases and J 0 bases; nucleotides not matched to a gene: 8. The CDR3 spans 17 residues.